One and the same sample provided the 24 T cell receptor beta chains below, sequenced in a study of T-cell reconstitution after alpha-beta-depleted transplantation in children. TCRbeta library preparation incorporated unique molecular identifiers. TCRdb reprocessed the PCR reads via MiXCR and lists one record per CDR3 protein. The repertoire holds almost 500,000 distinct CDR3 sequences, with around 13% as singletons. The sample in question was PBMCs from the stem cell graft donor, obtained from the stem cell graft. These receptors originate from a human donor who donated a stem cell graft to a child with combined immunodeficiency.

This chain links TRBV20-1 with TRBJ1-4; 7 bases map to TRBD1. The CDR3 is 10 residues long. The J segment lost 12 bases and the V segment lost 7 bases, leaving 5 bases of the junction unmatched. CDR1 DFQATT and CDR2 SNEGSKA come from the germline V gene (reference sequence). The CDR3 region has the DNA TGCAGTGTCTCCAGGGGGGAACTGTTTTTT. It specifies CSVSRGELFF.

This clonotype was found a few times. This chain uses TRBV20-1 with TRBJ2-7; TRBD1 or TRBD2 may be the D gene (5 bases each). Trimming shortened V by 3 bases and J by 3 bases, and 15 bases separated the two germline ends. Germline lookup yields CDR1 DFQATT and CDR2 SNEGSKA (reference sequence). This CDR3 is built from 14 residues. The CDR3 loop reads CSARAGSGIYEQYF. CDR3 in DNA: TGCAGTGCTAGGGCAGGGTCCGGGATCTACGAGCAGTACTTC.

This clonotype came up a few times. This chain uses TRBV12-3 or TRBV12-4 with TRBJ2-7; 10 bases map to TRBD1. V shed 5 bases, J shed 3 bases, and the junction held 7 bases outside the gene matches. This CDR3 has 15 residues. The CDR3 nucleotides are TGTGCCAGCAGTCCTAGGACAGGGGGGATCTACGAGCAGTACTTC. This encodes CASSPRTGGIYEQYF.

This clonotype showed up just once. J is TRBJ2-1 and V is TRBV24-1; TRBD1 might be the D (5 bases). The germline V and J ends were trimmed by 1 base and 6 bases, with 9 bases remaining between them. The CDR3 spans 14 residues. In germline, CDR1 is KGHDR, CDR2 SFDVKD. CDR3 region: CATSDFRVGNEQFF. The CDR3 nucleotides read TGTGCCACCAGTGATTTCAGGGTCGGCAATGAGCAGTTCTTC.

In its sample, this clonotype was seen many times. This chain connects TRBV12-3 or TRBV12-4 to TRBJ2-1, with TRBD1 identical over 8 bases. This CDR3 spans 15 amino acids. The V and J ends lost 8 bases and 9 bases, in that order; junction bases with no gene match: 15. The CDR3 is CASSQRQGARSEQFF. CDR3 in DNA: TGTGCCAGCTCCCAACGGCAGGGGGCGCGAAGTGAGCAGTTCTTC.

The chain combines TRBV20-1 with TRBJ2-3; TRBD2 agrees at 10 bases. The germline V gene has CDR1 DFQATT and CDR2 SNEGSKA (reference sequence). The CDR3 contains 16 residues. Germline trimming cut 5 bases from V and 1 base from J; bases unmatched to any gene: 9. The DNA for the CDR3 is TGCAGTGCTCCGGGCACCGGGACTAGCGGCACAGATACGCAGTATTTT. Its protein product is CSAPGTGTSGTDTQYF.

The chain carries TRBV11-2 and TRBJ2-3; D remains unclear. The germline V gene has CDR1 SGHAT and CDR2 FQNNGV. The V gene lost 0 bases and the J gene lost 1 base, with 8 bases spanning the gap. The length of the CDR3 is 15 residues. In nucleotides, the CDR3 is TGTGCCAGCAGCTTAGAGGGTCTTCGCACAGATACGCAGTATTTT. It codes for CASSLEGLRTDTQYF.

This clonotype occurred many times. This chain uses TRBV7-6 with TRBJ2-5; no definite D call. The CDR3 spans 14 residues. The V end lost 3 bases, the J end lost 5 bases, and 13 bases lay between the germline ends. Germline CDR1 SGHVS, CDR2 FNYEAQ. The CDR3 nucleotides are TGTGCCAGCAGCTTTCAACTGCGAGAGGAGACCCAGTACTTC. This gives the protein CASSFQLREETQYF.

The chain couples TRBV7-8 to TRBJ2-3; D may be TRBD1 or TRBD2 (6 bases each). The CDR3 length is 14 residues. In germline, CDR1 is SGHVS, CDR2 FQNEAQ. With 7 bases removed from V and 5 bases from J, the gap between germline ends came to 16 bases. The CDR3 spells CASTLPGEEDTQYF. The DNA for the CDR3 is TGTGCCAGCACCCTTCCAGGGGAGGAAGATACGCAGTATTTT.

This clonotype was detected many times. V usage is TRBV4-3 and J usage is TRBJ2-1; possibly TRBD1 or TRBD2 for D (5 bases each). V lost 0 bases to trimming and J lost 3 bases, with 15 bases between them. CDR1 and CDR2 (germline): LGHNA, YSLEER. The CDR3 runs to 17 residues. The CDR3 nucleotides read TGCGCCAGCAGCCAAGAGAGGGGAGCGAAAATCTACAATGAGCAGTTCTTC. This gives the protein CASSQERGAKIYNEQFF.

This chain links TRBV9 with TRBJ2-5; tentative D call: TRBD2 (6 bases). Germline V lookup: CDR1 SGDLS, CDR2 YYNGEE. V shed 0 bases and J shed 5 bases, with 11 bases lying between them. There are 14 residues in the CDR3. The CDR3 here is CASSVGGSGETQYF. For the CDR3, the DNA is TGTGCCAGCAGCGTAGGGGGCAGCGGGGAGACCCAGTACTTC.

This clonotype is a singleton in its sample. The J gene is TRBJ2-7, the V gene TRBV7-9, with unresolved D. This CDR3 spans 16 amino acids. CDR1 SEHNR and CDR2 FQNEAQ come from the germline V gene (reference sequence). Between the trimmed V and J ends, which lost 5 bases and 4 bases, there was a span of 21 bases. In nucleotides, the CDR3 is TGTGCCAGCAGCCCGATACCGGCCGCGGCCGAATACGAGCAGTACTTC. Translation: CASSPIPAAAEYEQYF. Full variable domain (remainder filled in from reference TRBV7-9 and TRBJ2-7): DTGVSQNPRHKITKRGQNVTFRCDPISEHNRLYWYRQTLGQGPEFLTYFQNEAQLEKSRLLSDRFSAERPKGSFSTLEIQRTEQGDSAMYLCASSPIPAAAEYEQYFGPGTRLTVT.

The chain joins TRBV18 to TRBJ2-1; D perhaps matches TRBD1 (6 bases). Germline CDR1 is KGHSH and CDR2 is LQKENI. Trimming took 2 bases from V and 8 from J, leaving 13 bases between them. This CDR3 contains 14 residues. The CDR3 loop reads CASSPNRVVDEQFF. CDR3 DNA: TGTGCCAGCTCACCAAACAGGGTGGTGGATGAGCAGTTCTTC.

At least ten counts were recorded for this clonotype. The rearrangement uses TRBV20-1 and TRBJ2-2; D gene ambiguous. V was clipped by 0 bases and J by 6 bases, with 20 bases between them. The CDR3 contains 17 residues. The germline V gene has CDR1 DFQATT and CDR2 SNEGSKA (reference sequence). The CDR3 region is CSARDNSGVARAGELFF. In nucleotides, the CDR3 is TGCAGTGCTAGAGATAATTCGGGTGTGGCACGGGCCGGGGAGCTGTTTTTT.

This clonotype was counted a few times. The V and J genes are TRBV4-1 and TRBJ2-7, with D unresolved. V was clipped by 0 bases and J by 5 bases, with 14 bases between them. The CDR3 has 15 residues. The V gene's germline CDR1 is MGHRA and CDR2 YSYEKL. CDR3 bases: TGCGCCAGCAGCCAAGATCCCAGAAATGTCCACGAGCAGTACTTC. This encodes CASSQDPRNVHEQYF.

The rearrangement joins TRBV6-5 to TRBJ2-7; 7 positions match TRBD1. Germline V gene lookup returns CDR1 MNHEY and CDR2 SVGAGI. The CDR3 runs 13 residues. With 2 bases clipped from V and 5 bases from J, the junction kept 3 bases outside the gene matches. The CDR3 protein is CASSYETGNEQYF. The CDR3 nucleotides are TGTGCCAGCAGTTACGAGACAGGGAACGAGCAGTACTTC.

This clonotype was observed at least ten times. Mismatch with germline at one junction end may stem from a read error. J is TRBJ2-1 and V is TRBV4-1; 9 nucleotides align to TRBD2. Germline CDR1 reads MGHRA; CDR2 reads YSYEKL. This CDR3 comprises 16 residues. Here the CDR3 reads CASSQRWTSEYSEQFF. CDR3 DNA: TGCGCCAGCAGCCAAAGGTGGACTAGCGAATACAGTGAGCAGTTCTTC.

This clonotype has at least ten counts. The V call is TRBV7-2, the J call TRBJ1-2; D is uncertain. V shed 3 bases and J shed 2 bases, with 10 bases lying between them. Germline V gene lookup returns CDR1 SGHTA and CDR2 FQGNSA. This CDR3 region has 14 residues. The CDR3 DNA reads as TGTGCCAGCAGCTTGTTGACACGAAACTATGGCTACACCTTC. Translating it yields CASSLLTRNYGYTF.

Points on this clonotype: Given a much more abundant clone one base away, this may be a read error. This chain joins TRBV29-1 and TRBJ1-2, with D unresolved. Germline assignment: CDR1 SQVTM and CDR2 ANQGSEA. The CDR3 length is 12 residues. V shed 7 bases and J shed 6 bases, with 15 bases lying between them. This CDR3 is CSAVGQYDGYTF. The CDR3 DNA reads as TGCAGCGCTGTAGGCCAGTATGATGGCTACACCTTC.

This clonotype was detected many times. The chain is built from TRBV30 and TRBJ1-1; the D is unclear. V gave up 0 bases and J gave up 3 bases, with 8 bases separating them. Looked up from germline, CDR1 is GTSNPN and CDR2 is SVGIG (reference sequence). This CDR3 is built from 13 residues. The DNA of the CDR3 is TGTGCCTGGAGTGTACACACCGACACTGAAGCTTTCTTT. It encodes CAWSVHTDTEAFF.

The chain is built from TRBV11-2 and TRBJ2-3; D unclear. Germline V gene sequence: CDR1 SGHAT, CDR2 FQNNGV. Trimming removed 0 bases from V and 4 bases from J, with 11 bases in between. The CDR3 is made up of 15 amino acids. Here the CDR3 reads CASSLENRASDTQYF. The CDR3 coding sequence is TGTGCCAGCAGCTTAGAGAATAGGGCATCAGATACGCAGTATTTT. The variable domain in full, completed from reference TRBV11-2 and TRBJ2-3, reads EAGVAQSPRYKIIEKRQSVAFWCNPISGHATLYWYQQILGQGPKLLIQFQNNGVVDDSQLPKDRFSAERLKGVDSTLKIQPAKLEDSAVYLCASSLENRASDTQYFGPGTRLTVL.

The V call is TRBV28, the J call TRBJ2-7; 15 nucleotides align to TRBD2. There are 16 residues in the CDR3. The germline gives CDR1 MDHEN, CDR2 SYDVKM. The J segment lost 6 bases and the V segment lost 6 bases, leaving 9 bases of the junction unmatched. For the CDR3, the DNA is TGTGCCAGCAGCTCCCCGGGACTAGCGGGGGGAGTCGAGCAGTACTTC. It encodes CASSSPGLAGGVEQYF.

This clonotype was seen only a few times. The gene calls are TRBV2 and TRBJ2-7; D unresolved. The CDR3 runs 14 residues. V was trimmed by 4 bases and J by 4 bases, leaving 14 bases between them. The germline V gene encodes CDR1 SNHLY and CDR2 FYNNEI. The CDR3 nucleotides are TGTGCCAGCAGTGTTAACGGAGCGCCTTACGAGCAGTACTTC. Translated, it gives CASSVNGAPYEQYF. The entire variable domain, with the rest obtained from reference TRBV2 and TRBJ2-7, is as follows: EPEVTQTPSHQVTQMGQEVILRCVPISNHLYFYWYRQILGQKVEFLVSFYNNEISEKSEIFDDQFSVERPDGSNFTLKIRSTKLEDSAMYFCASSVNGAPYEQYFGPGTRLTVT.

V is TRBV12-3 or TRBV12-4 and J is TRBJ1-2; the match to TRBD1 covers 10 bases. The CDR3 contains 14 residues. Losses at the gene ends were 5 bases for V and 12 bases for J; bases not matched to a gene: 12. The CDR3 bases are TGTGCCAGCAGTCTCCGGGACAGGGGAATGGAGGACACCTTC. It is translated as CASSLRDRGMEDTF.